At least ten counts were recorded for the clone carrying this T cell receptor (beta chain). Its target is not known. The V end was cut by 0 bases, the J end by 9 bases, with 14 bases between. CDR1 is SQVTM, CDR2 ANQGSEA, per germline. The CDR3 runs 13 residues. Amplification of the TCR beta CDR3 regions used RNA transcripts (as template). Second-round multiplex PCR came after first-round RT-PCR with HTBI primers. In TCRdb, the multiplex PCR reads were re-called with MiXCR into one record per CDR3 protein. The repertoire holds a few hundred thousand distinct CDR3 sequences, with under 20% as singletons. This sample stems from a study of Graves' ophthalmopathy and Graves' hyperthyroidism. Study-level points and caveats: In blood appeared most of the expanded thyroid clonotypes whose frequency exceeded 0.001. Between ophthalmopathy and stable hyperthyroidism, a 13-signature model drew a separation with around 88% sensitivity and 81.08% specificity.

The starting material, 10 ml of fresh peripheral blood, provided the PBMCs. The V and J genes are TRBV29-1 and TRBJ1-2; D is undetermined. The clonotype was recovered from an adult man with Graves' ophthalmopathy. The source material was peripheral blood. Here the CDR3 reads CSVEERAQRSYTF. CDR3 bases: TGCAGCGTTGAAGAACGGGCACAAAGAAGCTACACCTTC.